This T cell receptor beta chain was documented in a study of blood T cell repertoires in COVID-19. Looking at the study overall: COVID-19 samples, acute and convalescent, were from the United States, Italy and Spain.

Sequencing used immunoSEQ multiplex PCR; TCRdb keeps in-frame clones, though not all of them. The repertoire holds a few hundred thousand clones, with 88% as singletons. Sequenced: PBMCs or T cells enriched from blood (not recorded which). The receptor comes from a woman in her 30s who had been exposed to COVID-19.

Written as DNA, the CDR3 is TGTGCCAGCAGCCACCCCGGGACTAGGAGTCGCGAGCAGTACTTC. Translated, it gives CASSHPGTRSREQYF. The chain employs TRBV3-1 (or the pseudogene TRBV3-2) and TRBJ2-7, with 8 nucleotides matching TRBD2. Germline loops: CDR1 LGHDT, CDR2 YNNKEL (reference sequence). The V and J ends lost 3 bases and 6 bases, in that order; junction bases with no gene match: 10. This CDR3 comprises 15 residues.